These T cell receptor beta chains were read from a single sample in a study of spatial heterogeneity in lung cancer. TCRdb redid the calling of the 5' RACE reads with MiXCR, one entry per CDR3 protein. This sample carries more than 5,000 distinct CDR3 sequences, around 7.4% of them seen once, and the ten largest clones take more than 15%. The material was lung tumor tissue, obtained at surgery. All receptors derive from a female donor with early-stage non-small cell lung cancer. Each CDR3 is given with its conserved first and last residue.

CDR3 protein	V gene	J gene
CSVPGSNTEAFF	TRBV20-1	TRBJ1-1
CAWSVGSPNQPQHF	TRBV30	TRBJ1-5
CAIGGSSNQPQHF	TRBV10-3	TRBJ1-5
CASSLPEGADTQYF	TRBV7-2	TRBJ2-3
CASGLRGEQFF	TRBV12-5	TRBJ2-1
CSVGGAFSDEQYF	TRBV29-1	TRBJ2-7
CASTKGGSTFSYEQYF	TRBV2	TRBJ2-7
CASRGQGVNEQFF	TRBV6-2/TRBV6-3	TRBJ2-1
CASVSWTGGSGANVLTF	TRBV12-5	TRBJ2-6
CASSRRTGGTSYNEQFF	TRBV7-2	TRBJ2-1
CASSRQGSTYGYTF	TRBV6-6	TRBJ1-2
CASSVGLRGEDGYTF	TRBV9	TRBJ1-2
CAISESGGEAFF	TRBV10-3	TRBJ1-1
CASSVSTDTQYF	TRBV3-1	TRBJ2-3
CSVLRDPNSNEQFF	TRBV29-1	TRBJ2-1
CAIGGARETQYF	TRBV6-5	TRBJ2-5
CASAKPLRLRGTPNTGELFF	TRBV7-9	TRBJ2-2
CATGQNSNEQFF	TRBV15	TRBJ2-1
CSASDPRAGTTYEQYF	TRBV20-1	TRBJ2-7
CASSSGTRARQPQHF	TRBV27	TRBJ1-5
CASSPGQLYNEQFF	TRBV5-5	TRBJ2-1
CASSPPGARGPQHF	TRBV14	TRBJ1-5
CASSFPGGPRTDTQYF	TRBV7-2	TRBJ2-3
CASRTGQGSTYGYTF	TRBV6-2/TRBV6-3	TRBJ1-2
CASSERGHQETQYF	TRBV25-1	TRBJ2-5
CASVTGQGNTIYF	TRBV2	TRBJ1-3
CASIFRPGQYNEQFF	TRBV6-1	TRBJ2-1
CASSYGSGANVLTF	TRBV6-2/TRBV6-3	TRBJ2-6
CASSWEPGRSLYEQYF	TRBV28	TRBJ2-7
CASSPDSGGALTDTQYF	TRBV7-7	TRBJ2-3
CASSGTPDTQYF	TRBV3-1	TRBJ2-3
CASGGGLVDEQFF	TRBV12-5	TRBJ2-1
CASSVAGTDTQYF	TRBV9	TRBJ2-3
CASSQVASGHEQFF	TRBV4-3	TRBJ2-1
CASSYSWDPASNQPQHF	TRBV6-5	TRBJ1-5
CASSPGDRGGFTGELFF	TRBV7-2	TRBJ2-2
CASSLDGQPQHF	TRBV5-4	TRBJ1-5
CASSKERQRNYGYTF	TRBV21-1	TRBJ1-2
CSARKKQGTGSYNEQFF	TRBV20-1	TRBJ2-1
CASSLSHGYTGELFF	TRBV7-4	TRBJ2-2
CASSFSLGGSDTGELFF	TRBV7-9	TRBJ2-2
CASSRTLNSPLDHEQFF	TRBV4-1	TRBJ2-1
CSAPRTSGGNNEQFF	TRBV20-1	TRBJ2-1
CAISGSHGETQYF	TRBV10-3	TRBJ2-5
CASSEAGLSSYNEQFF	TRBV2	TRBJ2-1
CASSHETGTSNEQFF	TRBV4-3	TRBJ2-1
CSALTSGGLPYEQYF	TRBV20-1	TRBJ2-7
CASSSPAGMGNIQYF	TRBV28	TRBJ2-4
CASRHGGVLHF	TRBV12-3/TRBV12-4	TRBJ1-6
CASSLGLAGNREQFF	TRBV18	TRBJ2-1
CAISDPTRGIEKLFF	TRBV10-3	TRBJ1-4
CASSLGLAGTSTGELFF	TRBV5-5	TRBJ2-2
CASSLVLLLDTQYF	TRBV7-8	TRBJ2-3
CASSFLNTEAFF	TRBV12-3/TRBV12-4	TRBJ1-1
CSSGQITDTQYF	TRBV29-1	TRBJ2-3
CAISVGQNNSPLHF	TRBV10-3	TRBJ1-6
CASSPSPGTSGELFF	TRBV18	TRBJ2-2
CASSFSDSTDTQYF	TRBV6-5	TRBJ2-3
CASSPDRGHSDTQYF	TRBV5-5	TRBJ2-3
CASSLAGAGNTEELFF	TRBV5-1	TRBJ2-2